The clone carrying this TCR beta chain showed up just once. The CDR3 consists of 13 residues. Germline values: CDR1 LNHNV, CDR2 YYDKDF (reference sequence). V lost 1 base, J lost 4 bases, and 7 bases lay in between. This entry comes from a study of shared clonotypes between healthy human individuals. All donors were healthy HIV-negative adults lacking recent acute infections or vaccinations. Nashville, Tennessee was home to all donors, who were Caucasian adults. With CCR7-negative CD45RA+ TemRA cells, CD45RO+ cells were combined in CD8 memory. Original processing notes: From ImmunoSEQ came sequences covering only the junction and carrying no quality scores, so filtering differed. Only in-frame clones appear in the TCRdb table, and some are missing; sequencing was by immunoSEQ multiplex PCR. That table furnishes V, J and clone size, whereas the DNA furnished D and trimming. The sample has 600,000 to 750,000 clones, about 92% seen once; the top ten hold 34%.

V and J are TRBV15 and TRBJ1-1; D is undetermined. The specimen sequenced was memory CD8+ T cells from PBMCs. Subset in this sample: CD45RO+ cells pooled with CCR7-negative TemRA cells. The receptor comes from a man younger than 35 in good health. Some clones in this sample may be carry-over from other donors' samples. The CDR3 sequence: CATSRAVSTEAFF. CDR3 sequence (DNA): TGTGCCACCAGCAGAGCCGTGAGCACTGAAGCTTTCTTT. Supplemented by reference TRBV15 and TRBJ1-1, the full variable domain reads DAMVIQNPRYQVTQFGKPVTLSCSQTLNHNVMYWYQQKSSQAPKLLFHYYDKDFNNEADTPDNFQSRRPNTSFCFLDIRSPGLGDTAMYLCATSRAVSTEAFFGQGTRLTVV.